This TCR beta chain was captured by sequencing in a study of blood T cell repertoires in COVID-19. At the level of the study: PBMCs, B-cell-depleted T cells, or T cells were the source of the cDNA or gDNA that made up the material.

This clone was seen just once. The table came from immunoSEQ multiplex PCR; TCRdb's copy has only in-frame clones and leaves some out. The sample shows about 240,000 clones, 70% to 90% of them seen only once. V was shortened by 3 bases and J by 4 bases, with 13 bases between the two germline ends. This CDR3 is built from 14 residues. Germline V lookup: CDR1 SQVTM, CDR2 ANQGSEA. This chain connects TRBV29-1 to TRBJ1-5; D might be TRBD1 (5 bases). The receptor's source is a woman aged 30 to 39 with acute or convalescent COVID-19. The material sequenced was peripheral blood. The CDR3 bases are TGCAGCGTTGATCACAGGCAATCTAATCAGCCCCAGCATTTT. Translating it yields CSVDHRQSNQPQHF. Filled out from reference TRBV29-1 and TRBJ1-5, the complete variable domain reads SAVISQKPSRDICQRGTSLTIQCQVDSQVTMMFWYRQQPGQSLTLIATANQGSEATYESGFVIDKFPISRPNLTFSTLTVSNMSPEDSSIYLCSVDHRQSNQPQHFGDGTRLSIL.